This T cell receptor beta chain stems from a study of shared clonotypes between healthy human individuals. Findings and limits, study-wide: Naive CD4 clonotypes overlapped across a few donors at approximately 5.3%.

Sequencing was at deep level. TCRdb's table, derived via immunoSEQ multiplex PCR, lists solely in-frame clones and lacks some. Of about 980,000 clones listed, 60% to 85% were seen once; the top ten hold roughly 1.5%. Germline CDR1 and CDR2: ENHRY and SYGVKD. The ends were cut back, 8 bases at V and 3 bases at J, with 13 bases in the middle. CDR3 length: 14 amino acids. Nashville, Tennessee was home to all donors, each a Caucasian adult. Naive CD45RA+ and memory CD45RA-negative subsets were split from CD4+ cells. As to this clone: What it binds is unknown.

Sequenced material: memory CD4+ T cells sorted from blood. As to subset: CD45RA-negative fraction. This receptor was identified in a man between 18 and 35 years old in good health. The V and J genes are TRBV10-3 and TRBJ1-4; possibly TRBD1 for D (5 bases). The CDR3 sequence is CAIAPGLANEKLFF. In nucleotides, the CDR3 is TGTGCCATCGCTCCGGGACTTGCTAATGAAAAACTGTTTTTT.